These 7 T cell receptor beta chains were sequenced from one sample in a study of CDR3 diversity in severe acne. TCRdb re-derived calls from the PCR reads in MiXCR, one entry per CDR3 protein. This sample has more than 85,000 distinct CDR3 sequences, with about half found just once. Sequenced input: blood. These receptors came from a male donor with acne.

The CDR3 DNA reads TGTGCCAGCAGCGTAGGGAGGGTAGAGGAGCAGTACTTC. Its protein product is CASSVGRVEEQYF. The chain has TRBV9 and TRBJ2-7, with a tentative D call TRBD2 (6 bases). The V end was cut by 0 bases, the J end by 7 bases, with 11 bases between. The germline gives CDR1 SGDLS, CDR2 YYNGEE. This CDR3 is 13 amino acids long.

Here the CDR3 reads CASRSQPNQPQHF. CDR3 bases: TGTGCCAGCCGGTCCCAGCCCAATCAGCCCCAGCATTTT. The gene calls are TRBV2 and TRBJ1-5; D gene ambiguous. Trimming took off 8 bases at V and 3 bases at J, with 11 bases between the two ends. The CDR3 is 13 amino acids. Germline V lookup: CDR1 SNHLY, CDR2 FYNNEI.

This clonotype appeared once. The chain recombines TRBV7-6 with TRBJ2-1; 14 nucleotides line up with TRBD2. The ends lost 5 bases at V and 9 bases at J; junction bases unmatched: 9. The germline V gene encodes CDR1 SGHVS and CDR2 FNYEAQ. The CDR3 is 16 amino acids. The CDR3 bases are TGTGCCAGCAGCACCGGACTAGCGGGAGGAATGGGTGAGCAGTTCTTC. This translates into CASSTGLAGGMGEQFF.

This chain links TRBV7-8 with TRBJ2-7, with 7 bases fitting TRBD2. The CDR3 extends over 14 amino acids. The germline V gene encodes CDR1 SGHVS and CDR2 FQNEAQ. V was clipped by 6 bases and J by 6 bases; unmatched bases: 11. CDR3 amino acids: CASSLGGSKSEQYF. CDR3 nucleotide sequence: TGTGCCAGCAGTTTGGGCGGGAGTAAAAGCGAGCAGTACTTC.

The chain couples TRBV20-1 to TRBJ2-1; the match to TRBD2 covers 15 bases. CDR3 length equals 16 residues. V lost 4 bases and J lost 9; bases outside the gene matches: 10. Germline values: CDR1 DFQATT, CDR2 SNEGSKA (reference sequence). In nucleotides, the CDR3 is TGCAGTGCTATTCGAAGGACTAGCGGGAGGGCCGGTGAGCAGTTCTTC. Translating it yields CSAIRRTSGRAGEQFF.

This clonotype was recorded once. Given a much more abundant clone one base away, this may be a read error. The CDR3 DNA sequence: TGCGCCAGCAGTGAGGCTAGCAGACAAGAGACCCAGTACTTC. Protein: CASSEASRQETQYF. V is TRBV10-1 and J is TRBJ2-5, with a possible D match to TRBD2 (5 bases). Germline values: CDR1 WNHNN, CDR2 SYGVQD (reference sequence). The CDR3 runs 14 residues. With 2 bases removed from V and 2 bases from J, the gap between germline ends came to 9 bases.

This clonotype was recorded many times. The chain is built from TRBV6-5 and TRBJ2-1; D unclear. CDR3 length: 16 residues. Germline-derived CDR1 and CDR2 are MNHEY and SVGAGI. V lost 6 bases to trimming and J lost 3 bases, with 18 bases between them. DNA of the CDR3: TGTGCCAGCAGGGGGTACACAACACACCGCTACAATGAGCAGTTCTTC. Translation: CASRGYTTHRYNEQFF.